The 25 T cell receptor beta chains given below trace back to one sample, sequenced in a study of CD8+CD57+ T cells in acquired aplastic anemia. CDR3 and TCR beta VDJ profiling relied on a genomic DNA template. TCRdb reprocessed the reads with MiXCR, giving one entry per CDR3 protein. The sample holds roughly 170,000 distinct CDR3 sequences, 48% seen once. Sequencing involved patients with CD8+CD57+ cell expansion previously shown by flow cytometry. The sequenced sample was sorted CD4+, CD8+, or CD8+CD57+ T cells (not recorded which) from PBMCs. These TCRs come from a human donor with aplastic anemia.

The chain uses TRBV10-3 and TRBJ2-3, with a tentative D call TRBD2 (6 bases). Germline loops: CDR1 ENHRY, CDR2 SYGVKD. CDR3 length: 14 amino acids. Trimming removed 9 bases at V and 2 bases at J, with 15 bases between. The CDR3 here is CAISTREDTDTQYF. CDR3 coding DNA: TGTGCCATTTCAACTAGGGAGGACACAGATACGCAGTATTTT.

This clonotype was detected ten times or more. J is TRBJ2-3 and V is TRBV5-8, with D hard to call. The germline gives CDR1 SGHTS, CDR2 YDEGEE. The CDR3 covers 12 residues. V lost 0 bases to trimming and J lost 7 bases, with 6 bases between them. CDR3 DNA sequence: TGTGCCAGCAGCTTGGATCGGAATACGCAGTATTTT. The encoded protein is CASSLDRNTQYF.

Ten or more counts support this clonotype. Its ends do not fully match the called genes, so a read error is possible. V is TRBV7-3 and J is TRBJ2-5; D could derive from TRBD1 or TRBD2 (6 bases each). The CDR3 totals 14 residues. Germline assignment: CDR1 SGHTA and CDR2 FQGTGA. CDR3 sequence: CASSLTGGQETQCF. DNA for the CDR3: TGTGCCAGCAGCTTAACGGGGGGACAAGAGACCCAGTGCTTC.

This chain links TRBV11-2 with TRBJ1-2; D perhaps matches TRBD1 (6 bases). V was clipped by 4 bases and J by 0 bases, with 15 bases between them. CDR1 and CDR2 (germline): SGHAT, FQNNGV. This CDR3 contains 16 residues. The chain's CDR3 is CASSSGQHKTNYGYTF. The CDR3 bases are TGTGCCAGCAGCTCGGGACAACACAAGACTAACTATGGCTACACCTTC. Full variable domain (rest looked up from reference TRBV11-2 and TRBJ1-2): EAGVAQSPRYKIIEKRQSVAFWCNPISGHATLYWYQQILGQGPKLLIQFQNNGVVDDSQLPKDRFSAERLKGVDSTLKIQPAKLEDSAVYLCASSSGQHKTNYGYTFGSGTRLTVV.

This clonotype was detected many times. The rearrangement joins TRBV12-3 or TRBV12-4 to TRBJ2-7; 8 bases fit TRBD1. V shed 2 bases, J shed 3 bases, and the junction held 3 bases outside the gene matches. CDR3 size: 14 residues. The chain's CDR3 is CASSLRTGIYEQYF. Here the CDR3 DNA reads TGTGCCAGCAGTTTAAGGACAGGGATCTACGAGCAGTACTTC.

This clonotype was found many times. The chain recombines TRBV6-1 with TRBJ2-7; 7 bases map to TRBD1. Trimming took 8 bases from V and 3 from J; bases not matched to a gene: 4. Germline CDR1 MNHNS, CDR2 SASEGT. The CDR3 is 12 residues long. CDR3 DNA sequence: TGTGCCAGCCATGGGACAGTCTACGAGCAGTACTTC. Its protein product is CASHGTVYEQYF.

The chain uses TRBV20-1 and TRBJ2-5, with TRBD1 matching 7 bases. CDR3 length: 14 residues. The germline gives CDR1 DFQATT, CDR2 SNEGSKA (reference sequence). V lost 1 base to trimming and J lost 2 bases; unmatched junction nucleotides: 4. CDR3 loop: CSARAWDRQETQYF. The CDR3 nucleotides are TGCAGTGCTAGAGCTTGGGACAGACAAGAGACCCAGTACTTC.

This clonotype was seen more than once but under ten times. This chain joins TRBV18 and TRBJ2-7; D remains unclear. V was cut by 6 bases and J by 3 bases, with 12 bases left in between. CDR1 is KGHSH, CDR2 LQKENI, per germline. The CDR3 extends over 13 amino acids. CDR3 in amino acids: CASSAPDLYEQYF. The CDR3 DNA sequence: TGTGCCAGCTCGGCCCCAGATCTCTACGAGCAGTACTTC.

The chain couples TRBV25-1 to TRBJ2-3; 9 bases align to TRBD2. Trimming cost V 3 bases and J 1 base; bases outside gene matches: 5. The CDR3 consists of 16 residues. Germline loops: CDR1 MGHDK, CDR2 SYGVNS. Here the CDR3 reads CASSEGLALGTDTQYF. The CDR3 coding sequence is TGTGCCAGCAGTGAGGGACTAGCTTTAGGCACAGATACGCAGTATTTT.

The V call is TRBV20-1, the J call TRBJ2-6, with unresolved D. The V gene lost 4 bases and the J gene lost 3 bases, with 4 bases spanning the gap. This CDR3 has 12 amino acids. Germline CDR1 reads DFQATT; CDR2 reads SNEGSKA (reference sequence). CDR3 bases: TGCAGTGCTAAAGGTGGGGCCAACGTCCTGACTTTC. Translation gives CSAKGGANVLTF.

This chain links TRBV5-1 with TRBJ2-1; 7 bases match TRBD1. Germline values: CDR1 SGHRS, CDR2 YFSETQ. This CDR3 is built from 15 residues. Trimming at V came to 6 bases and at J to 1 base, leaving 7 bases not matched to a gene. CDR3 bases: TGCGCCAGCACCCTAGGGGGCGCGTCCTACAATGAGCAGTTCTTC. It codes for CASTLGGASYNEQFF.

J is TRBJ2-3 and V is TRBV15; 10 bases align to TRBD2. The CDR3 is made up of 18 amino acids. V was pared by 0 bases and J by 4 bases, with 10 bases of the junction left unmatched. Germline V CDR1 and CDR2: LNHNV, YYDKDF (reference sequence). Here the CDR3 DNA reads TGTGCCACCAGCAGAGATTTAGGAGCGGGGGGGCGATCAGATACGCAGTATTTT. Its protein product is CATSRDLGAGGRSDTQYF.

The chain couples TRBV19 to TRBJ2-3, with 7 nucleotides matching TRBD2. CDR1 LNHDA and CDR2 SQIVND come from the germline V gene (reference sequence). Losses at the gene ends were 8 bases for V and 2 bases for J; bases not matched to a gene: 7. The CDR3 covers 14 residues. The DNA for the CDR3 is TGTGCCAGTTCGGGAGGATGGGACACAGATACGCAGTATTTT. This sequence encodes CASSGGWDTDTQYF.

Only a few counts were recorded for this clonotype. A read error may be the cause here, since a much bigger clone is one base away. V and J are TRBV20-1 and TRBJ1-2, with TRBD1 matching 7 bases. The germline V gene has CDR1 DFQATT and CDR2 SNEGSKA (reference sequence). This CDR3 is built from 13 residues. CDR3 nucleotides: TGCAGTACTAGATGGGCAGGGGGGGATAGCTACACCTTC. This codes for CSTRWAGGDSYTF.

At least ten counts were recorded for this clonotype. CDR3 sequence reads: CASMGVANPPSSYNSPLHF. In DNA, the CDR3 is TGTGCCAGTATGGGCGTAGCCAACCCTCCGAGCTCCTATAATTCACCCCTCCACTTT. The chain combines TRBV19 with TRBJ1-6; no definite D call. Trimming took 7 bases from V and 0 from J, leaving 22 bases between them. Germline V lookup: CDR1 LNHDA, CDR2 SQIVND (reference sequence). This CDR3 contains 19 residues.

For the CDR3, the DNA is TGTGCCAGCAGCTTACGCCCGGTCGGGGGGGCGCGGGAGTACACTGAAGCTTTCTTT. Amino acid sequence: CASSLRPVGGAREYTEAFF. The V gene is TRBV11-1, the J gene TRBJ1-1, with TRBD1 as a possible D gene (6 bases). In germline, CDR1 is SGHAT, CDR2 FQDESV (reference sequence). V lost 2 bases and J 3 bases, leaving 25 bases between the germline ends. This CDR3 is built from 19 residues.

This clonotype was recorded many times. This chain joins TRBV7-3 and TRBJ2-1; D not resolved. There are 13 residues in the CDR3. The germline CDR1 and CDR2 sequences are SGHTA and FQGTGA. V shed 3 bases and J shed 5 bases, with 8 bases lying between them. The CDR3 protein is CASSFQANNEQFF. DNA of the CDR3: TGTGCCAGCAGCTTCCAAGCCAACAATGAGCAGTTCTTC.

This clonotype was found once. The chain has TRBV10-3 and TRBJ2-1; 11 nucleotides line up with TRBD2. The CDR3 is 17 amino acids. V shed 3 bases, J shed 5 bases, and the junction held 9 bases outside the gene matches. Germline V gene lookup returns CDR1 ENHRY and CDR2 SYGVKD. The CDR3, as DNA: TGTGCCATCAGTGACTCCTGGGGGACTAGCGGAAACAATGAGCAGTTCTTC. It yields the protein CAISDSWGTSGNNEQFF.

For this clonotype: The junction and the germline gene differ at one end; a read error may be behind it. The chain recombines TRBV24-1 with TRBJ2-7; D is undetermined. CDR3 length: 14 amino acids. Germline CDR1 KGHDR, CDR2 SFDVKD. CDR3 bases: TGTGCCAGCAGTCTTTGGCCTGGGTCCTACGAGCAGTACTTC. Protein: CASSLWPGSYEQYF.

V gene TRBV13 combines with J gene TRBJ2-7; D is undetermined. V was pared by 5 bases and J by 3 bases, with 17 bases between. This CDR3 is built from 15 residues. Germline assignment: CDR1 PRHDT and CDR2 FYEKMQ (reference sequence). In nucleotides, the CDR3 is TGTGCCAGCAGCCTCCGAGACGCCAGCCTCTACGAGCAGTACTTC. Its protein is CASSLRDASLYEQYF.

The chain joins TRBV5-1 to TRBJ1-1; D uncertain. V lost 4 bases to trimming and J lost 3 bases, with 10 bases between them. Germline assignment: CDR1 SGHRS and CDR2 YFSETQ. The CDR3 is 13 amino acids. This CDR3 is CASSPDGDTEAFF. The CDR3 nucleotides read TGCGCCAGCAGCCCCGATGGGGACACTGAAGCTTTCTTT.

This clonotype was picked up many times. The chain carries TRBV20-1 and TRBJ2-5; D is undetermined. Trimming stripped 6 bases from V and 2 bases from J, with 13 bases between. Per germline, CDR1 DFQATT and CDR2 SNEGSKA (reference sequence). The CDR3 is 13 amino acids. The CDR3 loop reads CSAAWHSQETQYF. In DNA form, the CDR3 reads TGCAGTGCCGCATGGCACAGTCAAGAGACCCAGTACTTC.

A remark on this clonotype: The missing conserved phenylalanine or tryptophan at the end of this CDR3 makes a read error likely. The CDR3 loop is CASGIGDTQYC. The CDR3 DNA is TGTGCCAGTGGTATTGGAGATACGCAGTATTGT. The genes are TRBV19 and TRBJ2-3; D unclear. The CDR3 sequence is 11 residues long. CDR1 and CDR2 (germline): LNHDA, SQIVND (reference sequence).

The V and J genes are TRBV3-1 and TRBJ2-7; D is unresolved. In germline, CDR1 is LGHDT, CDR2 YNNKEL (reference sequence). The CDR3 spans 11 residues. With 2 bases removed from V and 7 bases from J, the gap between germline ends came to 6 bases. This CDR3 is CASSQRQEQYF. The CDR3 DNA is TGTGCCAGCAGCCAACGCCAAGAGCAGTACTTC.

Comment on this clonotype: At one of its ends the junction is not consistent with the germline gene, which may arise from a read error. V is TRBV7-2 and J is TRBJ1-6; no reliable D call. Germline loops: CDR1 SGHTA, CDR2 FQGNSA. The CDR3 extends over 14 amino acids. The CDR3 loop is CASSKGQSNSPLYF. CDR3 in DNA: TGTGCCAGCAGCAAGGGTCAAAGTAATTCACCCCTCTACTTT.